One and the same sample provided the 2 T cell receptor beta chains below, sequenced in a study of control samples from healthy donors and cancer patients. Here immunoSEQ multiplex PCR was the method, and the copy in TCRdb shows in-frame clones only, minus some. The sample has 45,000 or so clones, around 87% seen once. The sample taken for sequencing was PBMCs. The receptors originated from a woman between 55 and 75 years old with lung cancer.

The chain has TRBV6-5 and TRBJ2-3; 10 bases line up with TRBD2. There are 14 residues in the CDR3. CDR1 is MNHEY, CDR2 SVGAGI, per germline. J lost 7 bases, V lost 5 bases, and 6 bases had no gene match. CDR3 DNA: TGTGCCAGCAGTCCTAGCGGGAGACGGAATACGCAGTATTTT. It encodes CASSPSGRRNTQYF.

The V call is TRBV5-5, the J call TRBJ1-2; D is unclear. The CDR3 extends over 14 amino acids. V was cut by 0 bases and J by 2 bases, with 8 bases left in between. Germline CDR1 is SGHKS and CDR2 is YYEKEE (reference sequence). The DNA of the CDR3 is TGTGCCAGCAGCTTGGTTGTAGAAAACTATGGCTACACCTTC. The encoded protein is CASSLVVENYGYTF.